This T cell receptor (beta chain) was recorded in a study of patients and donors after allogeneic stem cell transplantation. Trimming removed 6 bases from V and 7 bases from J, with 12 bases in between. Germline CDR1 reads LGHDT; CDR2 reads YNNKEL (reference sequence). This CDR3 comprises 12 residues. This clonotype was detected only a few times. TCRdb passed the RT-PCR reads through MiXCR, listing each CDR3 protein once. The repertoire has 150,000 to 200,000 distinct CDR3 sequences, 24% of them found once; the top ten carry 20% to 30%. V usage is TRBV3-1 and J usage is TRBJ1-1; no firm D call. The sequence was collected from a human donor who was either an allogeneic HSCT recipient or a stem cell or donor lymphocyte infusion donor (not recorded which). It is not recorded whose cells these are; they may come from a transplant donor. The sequenced sample was blood, either unsorted or a sorted T cell fraction (not recorded which). CDR3 DNA sequence: TGTGCCAGCAGTCTTGGATTGGATGAAGCTTTCTTT. Its protein is CASSLGLDEAFF.